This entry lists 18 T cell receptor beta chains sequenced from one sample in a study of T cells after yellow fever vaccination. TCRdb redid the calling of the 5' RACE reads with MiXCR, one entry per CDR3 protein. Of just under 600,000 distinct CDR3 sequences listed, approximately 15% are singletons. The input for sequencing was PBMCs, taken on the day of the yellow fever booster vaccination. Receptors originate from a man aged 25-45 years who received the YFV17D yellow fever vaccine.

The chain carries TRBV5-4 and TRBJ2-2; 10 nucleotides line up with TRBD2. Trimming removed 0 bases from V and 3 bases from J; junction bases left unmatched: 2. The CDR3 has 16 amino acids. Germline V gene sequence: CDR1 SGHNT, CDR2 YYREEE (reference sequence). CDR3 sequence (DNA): TGTGCCAGCAGCTTGGGTCTAGCGGGGGACACCGGGGAGCTGTTTTTT. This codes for CASSLGLAGDTGELFF.

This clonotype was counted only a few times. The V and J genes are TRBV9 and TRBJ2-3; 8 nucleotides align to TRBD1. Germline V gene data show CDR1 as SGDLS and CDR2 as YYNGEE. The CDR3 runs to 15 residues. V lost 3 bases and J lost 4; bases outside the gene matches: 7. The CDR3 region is CASSEGRTGSDTQYF. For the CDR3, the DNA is TGTGCCAGCAGCGAAGGTAGGACAGGGTCAGATACGCAGTATTTT.

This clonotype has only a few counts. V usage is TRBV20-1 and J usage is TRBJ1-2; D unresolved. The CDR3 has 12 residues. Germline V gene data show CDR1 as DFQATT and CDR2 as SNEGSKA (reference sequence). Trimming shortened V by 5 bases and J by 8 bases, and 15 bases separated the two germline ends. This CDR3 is CSAPPPTGGYTF. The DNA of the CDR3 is TGCAGTGCTCCCCCCCCTACGGGGGGCTACACCTTC.

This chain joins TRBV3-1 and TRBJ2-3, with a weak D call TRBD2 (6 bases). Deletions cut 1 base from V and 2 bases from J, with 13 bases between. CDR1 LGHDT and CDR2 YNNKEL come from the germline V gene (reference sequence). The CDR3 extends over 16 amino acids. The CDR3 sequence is CASSQGGSGITDTQYF. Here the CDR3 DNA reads TGTGCCAGCAGCCAAGGCGGTAGCGGAATCACAGATACGCAGTATTTT.

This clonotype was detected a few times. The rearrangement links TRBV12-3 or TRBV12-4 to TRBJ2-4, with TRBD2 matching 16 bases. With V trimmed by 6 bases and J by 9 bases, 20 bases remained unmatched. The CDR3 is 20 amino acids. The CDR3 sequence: CASRFLTGTSGRALWSIQYF. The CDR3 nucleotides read TGTGCCAGCAGATTTCTAACCGGGACTAGCGGGAGGGCCCTCTGGAGCATTCAGTACTTC.

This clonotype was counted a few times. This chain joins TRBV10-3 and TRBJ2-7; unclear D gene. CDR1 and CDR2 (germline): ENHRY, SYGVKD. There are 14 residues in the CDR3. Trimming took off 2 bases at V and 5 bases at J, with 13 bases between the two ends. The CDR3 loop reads CAISENRESNEQYF. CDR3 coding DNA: TGTGCCATCAGTGAGAACCGAGAATCCAACGAGCAGTACTTC.

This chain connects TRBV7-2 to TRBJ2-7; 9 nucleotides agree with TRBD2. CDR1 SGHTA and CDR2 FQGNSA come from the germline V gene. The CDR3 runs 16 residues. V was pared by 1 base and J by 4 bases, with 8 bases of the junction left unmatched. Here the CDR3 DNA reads TGTGCCAGCAGCTTAGAGGCTAGCGGGATTCCTTACGAGCAGTACTTC. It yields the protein CASSLEASGIPYEQYF.

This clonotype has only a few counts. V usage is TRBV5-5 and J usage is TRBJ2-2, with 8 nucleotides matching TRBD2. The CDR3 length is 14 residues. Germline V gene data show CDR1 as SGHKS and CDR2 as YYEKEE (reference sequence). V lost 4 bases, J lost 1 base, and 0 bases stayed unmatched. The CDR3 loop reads CASSREGNTGELFF. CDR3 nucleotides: TGTGCCAGCAGCCGGGAGGGGAACACCGGGGAGCTGTTTTTT.

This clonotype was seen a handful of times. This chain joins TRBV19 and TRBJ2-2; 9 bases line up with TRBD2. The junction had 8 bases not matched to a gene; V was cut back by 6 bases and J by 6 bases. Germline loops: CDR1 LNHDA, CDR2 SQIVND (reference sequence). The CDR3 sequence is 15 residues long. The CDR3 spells CASSKIAGVPGELFF. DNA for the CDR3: TGTGCCAGTAGCAAAATAGCGGGAGTCCCCGGGGAGCTGTTTTTT.

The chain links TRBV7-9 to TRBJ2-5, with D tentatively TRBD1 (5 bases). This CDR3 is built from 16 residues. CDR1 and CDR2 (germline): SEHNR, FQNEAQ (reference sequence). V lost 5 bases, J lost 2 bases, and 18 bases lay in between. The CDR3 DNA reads TGTGCCAGCAGCCCCCGCCTCCAGGGATGGCAAGAGACCCAGTACTTC. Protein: CASSPRLQGWQETQYF.

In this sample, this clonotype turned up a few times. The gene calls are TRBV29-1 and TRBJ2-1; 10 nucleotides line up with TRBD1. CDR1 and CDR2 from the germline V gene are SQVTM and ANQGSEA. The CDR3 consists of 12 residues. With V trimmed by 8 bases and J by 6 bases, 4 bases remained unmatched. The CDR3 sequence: CSHWTGGNEQFF. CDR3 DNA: TGCAGCCATTGGACAGGGGGCAATGAGCAGTTCTTC.

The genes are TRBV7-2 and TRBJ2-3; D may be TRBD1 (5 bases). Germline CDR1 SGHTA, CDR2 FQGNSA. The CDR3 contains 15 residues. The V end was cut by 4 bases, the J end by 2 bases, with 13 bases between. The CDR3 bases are TGTGCCAGCAGCTCCTGGGGCGGAAACACAGATACGCAGTATTTT. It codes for CASSSWGGNTDTQYF.

This CDR3 reads CSARIDSSSTDTQYF. The DNA of the CDR3 is TGCAGTGCTAGGATCGACAGCTCTAGCACAGATACGCAGTATTTT. The chain carries TRBV20-1 and TRBJ2-3, with TRBD1 as a possible D gene (5 bases). The V end was cut by 3 bases, the J end by 0 bases, with 13 bases between. CDR3 length: 15 residues. Per germline, CDR1 DFQATT and CDR2 SNEGSKA (reference sequence).

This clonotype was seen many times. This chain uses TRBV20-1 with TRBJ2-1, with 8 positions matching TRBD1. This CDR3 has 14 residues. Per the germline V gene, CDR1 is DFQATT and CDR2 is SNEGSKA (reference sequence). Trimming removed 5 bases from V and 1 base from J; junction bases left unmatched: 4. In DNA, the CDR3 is TGCAGTGCTGGGACAGGCCGTTCCTACAATGAGCAGTTCTTC. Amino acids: CSAGTGRSYNEQFF.

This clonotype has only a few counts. The CDR3 coding sequence is TGTGCCAGCAGCTTATGGAGGTGGGACCCCGCCTCTAGCACAGATACGCAGTATTTT. It specifies CASSLWRWDPASSTDTQYF. V and J are TRBV7-3 and TRBJ2-3; either TRBD1 or TRBD2 may fit D (5 bases each). CDR3 length: 19 residues. Trimming stripped 2 bases from V and 0 bases from J, with 21 bases between. Looked up from germline, CDR1 is SGHTA and CDR2 is FQGTGA.

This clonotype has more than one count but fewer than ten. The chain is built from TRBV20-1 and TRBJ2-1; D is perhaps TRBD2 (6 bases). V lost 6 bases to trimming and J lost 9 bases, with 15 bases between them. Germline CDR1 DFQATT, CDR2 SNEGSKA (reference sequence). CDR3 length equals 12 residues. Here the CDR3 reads CSALRENVEQFF. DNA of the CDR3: TGCAGTGCCCTACGGGAGAACGTTGAGCAGTTCTTC.

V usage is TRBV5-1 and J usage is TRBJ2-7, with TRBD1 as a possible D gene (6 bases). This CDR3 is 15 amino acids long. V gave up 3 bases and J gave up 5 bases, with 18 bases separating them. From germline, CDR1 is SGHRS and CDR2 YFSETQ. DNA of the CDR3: TGCGCCAGCAGCTCAACACAGGGCGGTTTGAACGAGCAGTACTTC. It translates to CASSSTQGGLNEQYF.

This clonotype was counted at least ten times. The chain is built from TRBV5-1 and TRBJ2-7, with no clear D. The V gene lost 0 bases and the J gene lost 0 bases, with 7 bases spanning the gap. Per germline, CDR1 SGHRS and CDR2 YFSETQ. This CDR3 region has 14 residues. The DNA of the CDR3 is TGCGCCAGCAGCTTGGAGTATAGCTCCTACGAGCAGTACTTC. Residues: CASSLEYSSYEQYF.